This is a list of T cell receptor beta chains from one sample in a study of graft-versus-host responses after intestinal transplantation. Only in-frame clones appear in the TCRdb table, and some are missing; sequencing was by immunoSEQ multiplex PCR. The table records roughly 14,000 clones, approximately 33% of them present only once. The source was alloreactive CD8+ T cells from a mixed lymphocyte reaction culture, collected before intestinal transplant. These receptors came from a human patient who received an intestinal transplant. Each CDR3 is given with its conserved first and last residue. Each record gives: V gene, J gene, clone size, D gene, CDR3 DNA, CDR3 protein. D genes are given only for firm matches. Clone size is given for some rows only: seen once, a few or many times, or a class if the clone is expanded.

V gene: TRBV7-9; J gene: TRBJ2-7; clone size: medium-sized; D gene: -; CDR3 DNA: TGTGCCAGCAGCGCGGACACTTACGAGCAGTACTTC; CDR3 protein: CASSADTYEQYF
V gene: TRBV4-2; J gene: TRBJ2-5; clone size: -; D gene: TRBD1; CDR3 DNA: TGTGCCAGCAGCCAATTTATAGTGGGACAGGGGGGGGAGACCCAGTACTTC; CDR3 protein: CASSQFIVGQGGETQYF
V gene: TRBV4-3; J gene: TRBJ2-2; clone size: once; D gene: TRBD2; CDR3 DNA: TGCGCCAGCAGCCAAGATTGGGCGGGGGGGGCTATGGGGGAGCTGTTTTTT; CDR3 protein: CASSQDWAGGAMGELFF
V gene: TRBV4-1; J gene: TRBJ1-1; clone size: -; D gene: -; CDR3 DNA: TGCGCCAGCAGCTCGCGGGGGGTGAACACTGAAGCTTTCTTT; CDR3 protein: CASSSRGVNTEAFF
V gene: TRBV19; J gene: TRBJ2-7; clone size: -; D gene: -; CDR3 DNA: TGTGCCAGTAGTGCGGCCGGGACATCATCCTACGAGCAGTACTTC; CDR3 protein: CASSAAGTSSYEQYF
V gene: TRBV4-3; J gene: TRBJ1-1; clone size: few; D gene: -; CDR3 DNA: TGCGCCAGCAGCCAAGGCGCGAACACTGAAGCTTTCTTT; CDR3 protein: CASSQGANTEAFF
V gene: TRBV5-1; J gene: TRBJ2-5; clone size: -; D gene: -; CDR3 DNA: TGCGCCAGCAGCTTGGCGCAACTTGAAGAGACCCAGTACTTC; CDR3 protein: CASSLAQLEETQYF
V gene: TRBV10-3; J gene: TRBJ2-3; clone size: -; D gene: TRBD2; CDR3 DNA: TGTGCCATCAGCGGGACTAGCGAGGGGAACACAGATACGCAGTATTTT; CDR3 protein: CAISGTSEGNTDTQYF
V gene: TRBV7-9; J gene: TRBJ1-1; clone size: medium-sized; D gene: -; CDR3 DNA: TGTGCCACCACGCCGGAGGCGGACACTGAAGCTTTCTTT; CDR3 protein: CATTPEADTEAFF
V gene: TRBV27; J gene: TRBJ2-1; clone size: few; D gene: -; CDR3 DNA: TGTGCCAGCACCCCCATCGGGGGTCCGGCCGATGAGCAGTTCTTC; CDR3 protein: CASTPIGGPADEQFF
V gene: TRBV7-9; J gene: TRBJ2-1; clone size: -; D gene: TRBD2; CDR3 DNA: TGTGCCAGCTCAATAGCGGGGGGGCCTATCGATGAGCAGTTCTTC; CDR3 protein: CASSIAGGPIDEQFF
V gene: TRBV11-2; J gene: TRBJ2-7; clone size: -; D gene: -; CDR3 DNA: TGTGCCAGCACCGCCGGACACATTAGCTCCTACGAGCAGTACTTC; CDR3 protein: CASTAGHISSYEQYF
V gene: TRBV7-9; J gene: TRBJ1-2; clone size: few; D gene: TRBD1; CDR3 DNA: TGTGCCAGCAGCTTAGACCCCGGGACAGTTGGATATGGCTACACCTTC; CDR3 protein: CASSLDPGTVGYGYTF
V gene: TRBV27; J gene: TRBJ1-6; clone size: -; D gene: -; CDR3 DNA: TGTGCCAGCAGTCTCCCCCCGACAATCCCAAATTCACCCCTCCACTTT; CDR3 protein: CASSLPPTIPNSPLHF
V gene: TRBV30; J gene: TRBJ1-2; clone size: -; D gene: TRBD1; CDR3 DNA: TGTGCCTGGACTCTGACAGGGAACTATGGCTACACCTTC; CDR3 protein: CAWTLTGNYGYTF
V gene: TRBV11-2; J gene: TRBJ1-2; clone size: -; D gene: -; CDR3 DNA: TGTGCCAGCAGCTCTACAGGAGGGTATGGCTACACCTTC; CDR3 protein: CASSSTGGYGYTF
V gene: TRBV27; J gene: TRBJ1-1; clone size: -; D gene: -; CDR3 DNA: TGTGCCAGCAGTTTATTGGCCTTAAACACTGAAGCTTTCTTT; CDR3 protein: CASSLLALNTEAFF